Shown below are 27 T cell receptor beta chains from a single sample sequenced in a study of blood T cell repertoires in COVID-19. Assay: immunoSEQ multiplex PCR; the TCRdb copy retains only in-frame clones and omits some. The sample holds about 190,000 clones, 86% seen once. The sequencing input was peripheral blood. The receptors stem from a woman in her 30s with active or convalescent COVID-19.

V gene TRBV11-2 combines with J gene TRBJ1-1, with D maybe TRBD1 (5 bases). CDR1 is SGHAT, CDR2 FQNNGV, per germline. The CDR3 spans 15 residues. Trimming left V 5 bases short and J 4 bases short, with 17 bases between. The CDR3 spells CASSPWMGEGTEAFF. CDR3 nucleotide sequence: TGTGCCAGCAGCCCCTGGATGGGGGAGGGCACTGAAGCTTTCTTT.

V and J are TRBV4-2 and TRBJ2-2; 7 bases line up with TRBD1. Germline V CDR1 and CDR2: LGHNA, YNFKEQ. This CDR3 region has 15 residues. V was clipped by 6 bases and J by 6 bases; unmatched bases: 10. CDR3: CASRRATGAPGELFF. The CDR3 nucleotides read TGTGCCAGCAGACGCGCTACAGGGGCCCCCGGGGAGCTGTTTTTT.

CDR3 sequence: CASRPAGGMNTEAFF. The CDR3 DNA is TGCGCCAGCAGGCCTGCAGGGGGAATGAACACTGAAGCTTTCTTT. The chain is built from TRBV5-1 and TRBJ1-1; 7 bases are a match to TRBD1. Germline lookup yields CDR1 SGHRS and CDR2 YFSETQ. CDR3 length equals 15 residues. V lost 5 bases to trimming and J lost 0 bases; unmatched junction nucleotides: 7. Complete variable domain (other parts from reference TRBV5-1 and TRBJ1-1): KAGVTQTPRYLIKTRGQQVTLSCSPISGHRSVSWYQQTPGQGLQFLFEYFSETQRNKGNFPGRFSGRQFSNSRSEMNVSTLELGDSALYLCASRPAGGMNTEAFFGQGTRLTVV.

The V gene is TRBV19, the J gene TRBJ1-5, with TRBD1 matching 9 bases. This CDR3 is 15 amino acids long. Germline-derived CDR1 and CDR2 are LNHDA and SQIVND (reference sequence). The trim removed 5 bases at V and 4 bases at J, leaving 6 bases unmatched. CDR3 region: CASSLGQGRNQPQHF. CDR3 nucleotide sequence: TGTGCCAGTAGTCTTGGACAGGGGCGAAATCAGCCCCAGCATTTT.

V is TRBV3-1 (or the pseudogene TRBV3-2) and J is TRBJ2-3; D is unresolved. V was shortened by 0 bases and J by 0 bases, with 13 bases between the two germline ends. This CDR3 is built from 17 residues. Per germline, CDR1 LGHDT and CDR2 YNNKEL (reference sequence). CDR3 amino acids: CASSQDPPGTSTDTQYF. CDR3 sequence (DNA): TGTGCCAGCAGCCAAGATCCACCGGGTACTAGCACAGATACGCAGTATTTT.

This rearrangement joins TRBV7-2 to TRBJ2-3, with D possibly matching TRBD2 (6 bases). Trimming shortened V by 7 bases and J by 3 bases, and 20 bases separated the two germline ends. Germline V gives CDR1 SGHTA, CDR2 FQGNSA. This CDR3 contains 16 residues. CDR3 amino acids: CASIPEWRGGTDTQYF. The CDR3 DNA reads as TGTGCCAGCATCCCTGAGTGGCGGGGCGGTACAGATACGCAGTATTTT.

The chain links TRBV6-5 to TRBJ1-2; D might be TRBD1 (6 bases). The CDR3 spans 13 residues. Trimming stripped 6 bases from V and 2 bases from J, with 10 bases between. Germline CDR1 is MNHEY and CDR2 is SVGAGI. CDR3 DNA sequence: TGTGCCAGCAGCTTGCAGGGGAACTATGGCTACACCTTC. Encoded protein: CASSLQGNYGYTF.

CDR3: CASSLGRTDTQYF. The CDR3 bases are TGTGCCAGCAGCTTAGGCCGGACAGATACGCAGTATTTT. The rearrangement links TRBV11-3 to TRBJ2-3; D remains ambiguous. Germline assignment: CDR1 SGHNT and CDR2 YENEEA. Deletions cut 1 base from V and 3 bases from J, with 5 bases between. The CDR3 is 13 amino acids.

The sample holds a few counts of this clone. The chain is built from TRBV20-1 and TRBJ2-7; 8 bases are a match to TRBD1. The CDR3 covers 15 residues. The germline CDR1 and CDR2 sequences are DFQATT and SNEGSKA (reference sequence). Trimming took 3 bases from V and 6 from J; bases not matched to a gene: 13. The CDR3 coding sequence is TGCAGTGCTAGTGGGCCCCCCACGACAGGGGCCGAGCAGTACTTC. Residues: CSASGPPTTGAEQYF.

The rearrangement uses TRBV5-1 and TRBJ1-1; 7 nucleotides match TRBD1. The V and J ends lost 4 bases and 1 base, in that order; junction bases with no gene match: 4. The CDR3 is made up of 14 amino acids. CDR1 is SGHRS, CDR2 YFSETQ, per germline. The CDR3 reads CASSRDSSNTEAFF. The CDR3 DNA reads TGCGCCAGCAGCCGGGACAGTTCGAACACTGAAGCTTTCTTT.

In this sample, this clone turned up once. CDR3 nucleotide sequence: TGTGCCAGCAGCTTGGCTGCCAGGGCGGACTATGGCTACACCTTC. It codes for CASSLAARADYGYTF. The chain combines TRBV5-5 with TRBJ1-2, with a weak D call TRBD1 (5 bases). CDR3 length equals 15 residues. The germline V gene encodes CDR1 SGHKS and CDR2 YYEKEE (reference sequence). The V end was cut by 0 bases, the J end by 3 bases, with 12 bases between.

The chain employs TRBV3-1 (or the pseudogene TRBV3-2) and TRBJ1-2, with D unclear. V lost 4 bases and J 7 bases, leaving 19 bases between the germline ends. The CDR3 has 15 residues. The germline V gene encodes CDR1 LGHDT and CDR2 YNNKEL (reference sequence). The CDR3 spells CASSLATSMRVGYTF. The CDR3 DNA reads TGTGCCAGCAGCCTAGCGACCTCGATGAGGGTTGGCTACACCTTC.

The rearrangement uses TRBV29-1 and TRBJ2-1, with D possibly being TRBD1 (5 bases). This CDR3 has 14 amino acids. V was trimmed by 2 bases and J by 8 bases, leaving 16 bases between them. CDR1 SQVTM and CDR2 ANQGSEA come from the germline V gene. CDR3 amino acids: CSVEMGLGFDEQFF. The CDR3 coding sequence is TGCAGCGTTGAAATGGGGCTTGGGTTTGATGAGCAGTTCTTC.

The CDR3 reads CASSGPGTQYF. Here the CDR3 DNA reads TGTGCCAGCAGTGGGCCGGGGACGCAGTATTTT. The J gene is TRBJ2-3, the V gene TRBV6-1, with TRBD2 as a possible D gene (5 bases). The CDR3 sequence is 11 residues long. Trimming shortened V by 4 bases and J by 9 bases, and 8 bases separated the two germline ends. The germline V gene has CDR1 MNHNS and CDR2 SASEGT.

The rearrangement links TRBV4-2 to TRBJ2-7, with 13 bases fitting TRBD2. This CDR3 region has 15 residues. The ends lost 3 bases at V and 3 bases at J; junction bases unmatched: 2. Germline CDR1 is LGHNA and CDR2 is YNFKEQ. The CDR3 sequence: CASSQGTSGNYEQYF. CDR3 nucleotide sequence: TGTGCCAGCAGCCAGGGGACTAGCGGGAACTACGAGCAGTACTTC.

This clone showed up just once. The DNA for the CDR3 is TGTGCCAGCAGACGAGGACTTTCCCGGGACAATGAGCAGTTCTTC. Protein: CASRRGLSRDNEQFF. The chain employs TRBV6-5 and TRBJ2-1; a possible D gene is TRBD2 (5 bases). The V gene's germline CDR1 is MNHEY and CDR2 SVGAGI. The CDR3 is 15 residues long. V gave up 6 bases and J gave up 5 bases, with 17 bases separating them.

The table lists this clone with a few counts. The chain is built from TRBV9 and TRBJ1-1, with TRBD1 as a possible D gene (5 bases). V gave up 4 bases and J gave up 0 bases, with 13 bases separating them. The CDR3 is 15 amino acids. CDR1 is SGDLS and CDR2 is YYNGEE in the germline V gene. CDR3 amino acids: CASSPLSGMNTEAFF. The CDR3 DNA follows: TGTGCCAGCAGCCCCCTATCAGGGATGAACACTGAAGCTTTCTTT.

V and J are TRBV9 and TRBJ2-2; 12 bases map to TRBD1. Germline CDR1 is SGDLS and CDR2 is YYNGEE. Losses at the gene ends were 3 bases for V and 6 bases for J; bases not matched to a gene: 6. The CDR3 has 16 residues. The DNA of the CDR3 is TGTGCCAGCAGCGGACCGGGACAGGGGGCGGCCGGGGAGCTGTTTTTT. It is translated as CASSGPGQGAAGELFF.

Here the CDR3 DNA reads TGCAGTGCTAGAGCAGGGGGCGGCTACACCTTC. Its translation is CSARAGGGYTF. V is TRBV20-1 and J is TRBJ1-2; 8 nucleotides match TRBD1. V was pared by 1 base and J by 8 bases, with 0 bases of the junction left unmatched. The CDR3 sequence is 11 residues long. The germline V gene has CDR1 DFQATT and CDR2 SNEGSKA (reference sequence).

This chain connects TRBV28 to TRBJ1-5; D gene unclear. Germline V gene sequence: CDR1 MDHEN, CDR2 SYDVKM. The CDR3 covers 14 residues. V shed 6 bases and J shed 7 bases, with 16 bases lying between them. CDR3 region: CASRPSPGKQPQHF. CDR3 sequence (DNA): TGTGCCAGCAGACCCTCTCCGGGGAAGCAGCCCCAGCATTTT.

This chain links TRBV29-1 with TRBJ1-4; 8 bases fit TRBD1. Germline trimming cut 6 bases from V and 5 bases from J; bases unmatched to any gene: 20. CDR3 length: 18 amino acids. Germline V gene sequence: CDR1 SQVTM, CDR2 ANQGSEA. The CDR3 reads CSVMTTMGATGVNEKLFF. Written as DNA, the CDR3 is TGCAGCGTCATGACGACAATGGGGGCGACAGGGGTCAATGAAAAACTGTTTTTT.

This clone has more than one count but fewer than ten. Other DNA sequences in the sample encode the same CDR3. V usage is TRBV28 and J usage is TRBJ1-2, with 8 bases aligning to TRBD1. This CDR3 contains 14 residues. Germline V gene sequence: CDR1 MDHEN, CDR2 SYDVKM. J was trimmed by 4 bases and V by 4 bases; bases with no gene match: 5. This CDR3 is CASSSSTGVYGYTF. The DNA for the CDR3 is TGTGCCAGCAGTTCATCGACAGGGGTCTATGGCTACACCTTC.

The chain employs TRBV6-5 and TRBJ2-1; no definite D call. Germline CDR1 reads MNHEY; CDR2 reads SVGAGI. The ends were cut back, 8 bases at V and 7 bases at J, with 6 bases in the middle. This CDR3 region has 10 residues. The CDR3 DNA sequence: TGTGCCAGCTCACAGAATGAGCAGTTCTTC. It specifies CASSQNEQFF.

J is TRBJ2-6 and V is TRBV9; 8 nucleotides line up with TRBD2. The germline V gene has CDR1 SGDLS and CDR2 YYNGEE. There are 17 residues in the CDR3. V gave up 6 bases and J gave up 4 bases; unmatched junction bases: 12. The CDR3 protein is CASTLSGSRSGANVLTF. CDR3 DNA: TGTGCCAGCACCCTGAGCGGGAGCCGGTCCGGGGCCAACGTCCTGACTTTC. The whole variable domain, remainder taken from reference TRBV9 and TRBJ2-6, is DSGVTQTPKHLITATGQRVTLRCSPRSGDLSVYWYQQSLDQGLQFLIQYYNGEERAKGNILERFSAQQFPDLHSELNLSSLELGDSALYFCASTLSGSRSGANVLTFGAGSRLTVL.

The chain uses TRBV15 and TRBJ2-7; the D gene is possibly TRBD2 (6 bases). CDR1 is LNHNV and CDR2 is YYDKDF in the germline V gene (reference sequence). CDR3 length: 12 residues. Trimming removed 3 bases at V and 5 bases at J, with 8 bases between. In DNA form, the CDR3 reads TGTGCCACCAGCAGGGACTACAACGAGCAGTACTTC. It specifies CATSRDYNEQYF.

This rearrangement joins TRBV10-3 to TRBJ1-1, with TRBD1 matching over 9 bases. The V segment lost 6 bases and the J segment 1 base; nucleotides outside the gene matches: 9. CDR1 ENHRY and CDR2 SYGVKD come from the germline V gene. CDR3 length: 16 residues. This chain's CDR3 is CAIRGGTGSQNTEAFF. The CDR3 bases are TGTGCCATCAGGGGGGGGACAGGGTCACAGAACACTGAAGCTTTCTTT.

This chain links TRBV11-3 with TRBJ2-7, with TRBD1 as a possible D gene (6 bases). Trimming cost V 5 bases and J 5 bases, with 16 bases left between them. The germline gives CDR1 SGHNT, CDR2 YENEEA. CDR3 length equals 14 residues. The CDR3, as DNA: TGTGCCAGCAGCGAACGGACGCCAGGGGACGAGCAGTACTTC. Translated, it gives CASSERTPGDEQYF.